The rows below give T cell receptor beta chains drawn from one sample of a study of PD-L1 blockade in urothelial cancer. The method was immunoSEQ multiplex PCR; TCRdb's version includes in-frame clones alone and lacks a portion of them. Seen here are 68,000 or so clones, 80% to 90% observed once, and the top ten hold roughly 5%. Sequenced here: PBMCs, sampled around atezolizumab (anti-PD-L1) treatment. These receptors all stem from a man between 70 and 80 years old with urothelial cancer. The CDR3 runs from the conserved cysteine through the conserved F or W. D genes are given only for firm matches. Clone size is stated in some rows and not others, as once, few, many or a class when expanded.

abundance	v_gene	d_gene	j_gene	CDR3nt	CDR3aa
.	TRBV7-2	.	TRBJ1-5	TGTGCCAGCAGCATACAGGGCCAGCCCCAGCATTTT	CASSIQGQPQHF
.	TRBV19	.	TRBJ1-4	TGTGCCAGTAGTATAGATGGTTACTATAATGAAAAACTGTTTTTT	CASSIDGYYNEKLFF
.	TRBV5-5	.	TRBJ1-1	TGTGCCAGCAGCTCAGGGGAATTGATGAACACTGAAGCTTTCTTT	CASSSGELMNTEAFF
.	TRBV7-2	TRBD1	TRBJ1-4	TGTGCCAGCAGCCTCGACAGGGGAAGCGAAAAACTGTTTTTT	CASSLDRGSEKLFF
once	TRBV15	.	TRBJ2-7	TGTGCCACCAGCAGGGACATTAGCTCCTACGAGCAGTACTTC	CATSRDISSYEQYF
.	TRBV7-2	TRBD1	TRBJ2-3	TGTGCCAGCAGCCGGACAGGGGAAGATACGCAGTATTTT	CASSRTGEDTQYF
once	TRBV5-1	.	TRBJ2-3	TGCGCCAGCAGCTTGGGTAGCCCCGATACGCAGTATTTT	CASSLGSPDTQYF
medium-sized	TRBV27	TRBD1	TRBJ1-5	TGTGCCAGCAGTCTTACGAACAGGGGCGCCAATCAGCCCCAGCATTTT	CASSLTNRGANQPQHF
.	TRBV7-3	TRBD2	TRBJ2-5	TGTGCCAGCAGCCTTAGCGGGGGGGTTGGGGAGACCCAGTACTTC	CASSLSGGVGETQYF
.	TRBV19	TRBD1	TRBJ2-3	TGTGCCAGTAGTGACAGGACAGGGGGCACAGATACGCAGTATTTT	CASSDRTGGTDTQYF
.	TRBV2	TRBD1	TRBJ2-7	TGTGCCAGCAGTCCTGGGACAGGGTTCTCCTACGAGCAGTACTTC	CASSPGTGFSYEQYF
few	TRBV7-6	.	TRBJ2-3	TGTGCCAGCAGCTTACCGGGAGCAGATACGCAGTATTTT	CASSLPGADTQYF
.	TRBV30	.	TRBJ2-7	TGTGCCTGGAGTGTACGCGGGTCAGCCTACGAGCAGTACTTC	CAWSVRGSAYEQYF
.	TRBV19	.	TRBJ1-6	TGTGCCAGTGGGGGGGAAGCCTATAATTCACCCCTCCACTTT	CASGGEAYNSPLHF
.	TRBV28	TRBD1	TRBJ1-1	TGTGCCAGCCGAGGACAGGGAACCTCTGAAGCTTTCTTT	CASRGQGTSEAFF
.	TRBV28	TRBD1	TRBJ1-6	TGTGCCAGTAAAACAGGGGGCGCCTATAATTCACCCCTCCACTTT	CASKTGGAYNSPLHF
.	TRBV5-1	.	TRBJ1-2	TGCGCCAGCAGCCCGACCGGGGGGGGAACGGCCTATGGCTACACCTTC	CASSPTGGGTAYGYTF